A selection of T cell receptor beta chains follows, all from one sample in a study of blood T cell repertoires in COVID-19. Method: immunoSEQ multiplex PCR; TCRdb's copy keeps in-frame clones and lacks some. Of about 9,200 clones in the sample, 75% to 85% were seen once. The sample taken for sequencing was peripheral blood. The receptors derive from a man between 65 and 80 years old with active COVID-19. The conserved cysteine and the conserved F or W are not part of the CDR3 here. Fields, in order: J gene, clone size, V gene, D gene, CDR3 protein. D genes are given only for firm matches. Expanded clones are given a class, and other clones once, few, many or no size at all.

>TRBJ1-2|-|TRBV5-1|-
ASSFQLRGAPDNYGYT
>TRBJ2-5|-|TRBV30|-
AWSRGTSETQY
>TRBJ2-1|-|TRBV9|TRBD2
ASSHGLAGTYNEQF
>TRBJ1-4|-|TRBV20-1|-
SATTGVRF
>TRBJ1-2|-|TRBV19|-
ASNNPSYGYT
>TRBJ2-7|-|TRBV5-1|TRBD1
ASSSGQGGAQY
>TRBJ2-1|-|TRBV4-3|TRBD2
ASSREREQEQF
>TRBJ1-4|-|TRBV19|TRBD1
ASTRQGRINEKLF
>TRBJ1-1|-|TRBV7-8|-
ASSLNAETGAEAF
>TRBJ1-2|-|TRBV7-8|TRBD1
ASSLGQAIGGYT
>TRBJ2-2|-|TRBV7-2|-
ASSSYTGELF
>TRBJ1-2|-|TRBV11-2|TRBD1
ASSLDPRDRGDGYT
>TRBJ2-7|-|TRBV9|-
ASSVGSRTYEQY
>TRBJ2-1|-|TRBV19|TRBD2
ASSARAGEYNEQF
>TRBJ2-1|-|TRBV11-2|TRBD2
ASSPGAGGNEQF
>TRBJ2-6|-|TRBV30|TRBD1
AWSLTGVEPGANVLT
>TRBJ2-7|few|TRBV19|TRBD1
ASRTTGTGVYEQY
>TRBJ2-5|-|TRBV3-1/TRBV3-2|-
ASSQQGETQY
>TRBJ2-5|few|TRBV29-1|-
SVVYSGGTQY
>TRBJ1-2|-|TRBV24-1|-
ATSDSRGNGYT
>TRBJ2-3|-|TRBV6-1|-
ASSEKGEGADTQY
>TRBJ2-1|-|TRBV9|TRBD2
ASSVGTSGRDNEQF
>TRBJ2-7|once|TRBV5-6|TRBD1
ASSSWRTGRSSYEQY
>TRBJ1-3|-|TRBV7-2|-
ASSLGGPSGNTIY
>TRBJ1-2|-|TRBV27|-
ASSLVRGGGYGYT
>TRBJ1-2|-|TRBV7-8|-
ASSFAGTPNYGYT
>TRBJ1-2|-|TRBV13|-
ASSFGKGRGYT
>TRBJ1-2|-|TRBV29-1|-
SVRGASGYT
>TRBJ2-5|-|TRBV9|TRBD2
ASNRASGRFKETQY
>TRBJ2-2|-|TRBV24-1|-
ATSGNRVFGTGELF